These 29 T cell receptor beta chains were sequenced from one sample in a study of CD8 T cells in Susac syndrome. Random hexamers were used to reverse transcribe 0.5 to 1 ug of RNA. MiXCR, applied by TCRdb to the immunoSEQ multiplex PCR reads, yields one record per CDR3 protein. The repertoire consists of about 160,000 distinct CDR3 sequences, with less than 95% occurring once and the leading ten covering roughly 0.099%. Sequencing used CD4+ T cells from PBMCs. The receptors here all came from a human donor with multiple sclerosis.

The V call is TRBV29-1, the J call TRBJ1-1; 8 positions agree with TRBD1. This CDR3 spans 14 amino acids. Germline V gene data show CDR1 as SQVTM and CDR2 as ANQGSEA. The J segment lost 5 bases and the V segment lost 8 bases, leaving 13 bases of the junction unmatched. CDR3 amino acids: CSSLGQGANTEAFF. CDR3 coding DNA: TGCAGCTCCCTGGGCCAGGGGGCTAATACTGAAGCTTTCTTT.

The chain is built from TRBV7-2 and TRBJ1-2; 8 bases are a match to TRBD1. Germline V CDR1 and CDR2: SGHTA, FQGNSA. J lost 5 bases, V lost 5 bases, and 4 bases had no gene match. This CDR3 has 13 residues. CDR3 DNA: TGTGCCAGCAGCCAGACAGGGGCATATGGCTACACCTTC. Its protein is CASSQTGAYGYTF.

V gene TRBV20-1 combines with J gene TRBJ2-2, with 13 bases fitting TRBD2. J was trimmed by 5 bases and V by 6 bases; bases with no gene match: 6. CDR3 size: 15 residues. From germline, CDR1 is DFQATT and CDR2 SNEGSKA (reference sequence). The CDR3 nucleotides are TGCAGTGCCCTTGGACTAGCGGGAGTAACCGGGGAGCTGTTTTTT. Residues: CSALGLAGVTGELFF.

The chain is built from TRBV14 and TRBJ1-3, with unresolved D. This CDR3 region has 15 residues. V was trimmed by 0 bases and J by 5 bases, leaving 11 bases between them. The germline gives CDR1 SGHDN, CDR2 FVKESK. The CDR3 bases are TGTGCCAGCAGCCAAGATTGGACCCGACGAAACACCATATATTTT. This sequence encodes CASSQDWTRRNTIYF.

The chain has TRBV3-1 and TRBJ1-1; D remains ambiguous. The ends were cut back, 2 bases at V and 1 base at J, with 8 bases in the middle. Germline loops: CDR1 LGHDT, CDR2 YNNKEL (reference sequence). This CDR3 has 14 amino acids. The CDR3 DNA follows: TGTGCCAGCAGCCAATACGGACCGAACACTGAAGCTTTCTTT. It is translated as CASSQYGPNTEAFF.

This sequence joins TRBV29-1 and TRBJ2-1, with D perhaps given as TRBD1 or TRBD2 (6 bases each). Per the germline V gene, CDR1 is SQVTM and CDR2 is ANQGSEA. V was trimmed by 6 bases and J by 2 bases, leaving 14 bases between them. This CDR3 contains 14 residues. CDR3 protein: CSVPQEGAYNEQFF. As DNA, the CDR3 is TGCAGCGTCCCCCAGGAGGGGGCCTACAATGAGCAGTTCTTC.

This sequence joins TRBV18 and TRBJ1-2, with no clear D. V lost 2 bases, J lost 1 base, and 8 bases lay in between. This CDR3 spans 14 amino acids. Germline CDR1 is KGHSH and CDR2 is LQKENI. The CDR3 protein is CASSPNSSNYGYTF. CDR3 nucleotide sequence: TGTGCCAGCTCACCAAATTCAAGTAACTATGGCTACACCTTC. Full variable domain (missing parts from reference TRBV18 and TRBJ1-2): NAGVMQNPRHLVRRRGQEARLRCSPMKGHSHVYWYRQLPEEGLKFMVYLQKENIIDESGMPKERFSAEFPKEGPSILRIQQVVRGDSAAYFCASSPNSSNYGYTFGSGTRLTVV.

The chain couples TRBV4-2 to TRBJ2-2; 7 bases match TRBD2. CDR3 length equals 15 residues. Germline trimming cut 5 bases from V and 6 bases from J; bases unmatched to any gene: 9. Germline assignment: CDR1 LGHNA and CDR2 YNFKEQ. The CDR3 DNA reads as TGTGCCAGCAGCTTCGCGGGAGATCTGGCCGGGGAGCTGTTTTTT. Translation gives CASSFAGDLAGELFF.

The chain has TRBV3-1 and TRBJ2-1; 9 bases line up with TRBD2. J was trimmed by 5 bases and V by 4 bases; bases with no gene match: 6. Germline V lookup: CDR1 LGHDT, CDR2 YNNKEL (reference sequence). The length of the CDR3 is 15 residues. CDR3 sequence (DNA): TGTGCCAGCAGCCCGTTCCTAGCGGGAAACAATGAGCAGTTCTTC. It specifies CASSPFLAGNNEQFF.

The chain carries TRBV12-3 or TRBV12-4 and TRBJ1-5; the match to TRBD1 covers 8 bases. The CDR3 covers 15 residues. J was trimmed by 5 bases and V by 6 bases; bases with no gene match: 9. The CDR3 region is CASSLPDRVDQPQHF. The CDR3 nucleotides read TGTGCCAGCAGCCTACCGGACAGGGTCGATCAGCCCCAGCATTTT.

The chain is built from TRBV28 and TRBJ2-2; D is possibly TRBD2 (6 bases). Per the germline V gene, CDR1 is MDHEN and CDR2 is SYDVKM. The germline V and J ends were trimmed by 5 bases and 6 bases, with 16 bases remaining between them. The CDR3 has 15 residues. CDR3 bases: TGTGCCAGCAGTCCGGGACTGGTCGTGTCCGGGGAGCTGTTTTTT. Amino acids: CASSPGLVVSGELFF.

This chain uses TRBV20-1 with TRBJ2-5; unclear D gene. V gave up 0 bases and J gave up 2 bases, with 1 base separating them. Germline V gene sequence: CDR1 DFQATT, CDR2 SNEGSKA (reference sequence). CDR3 length: 11 amino acids. CDR3 nucleotide sequence: TGCAGTGCTAGAGAGCAAGAGACCCAGTACTTC. Translated: CSAREQETQYF.

J is TRBJ2-1 and V is TRBV11-2, with 8 bases fitting TRBD2. This CDR3 contains 15 residues. The germline CDR1 and CDR2 sequences are SGHAT and FQNNGV. With V trimmed by 2 bases and J by 7 bases, 7 bases remained unmatched. The CDR3 spells CASSLRSGTGNEQFF. In DNA form, the CDR3 reads TGTGCCAGCAGCTTACGTAGCGGGACGGGTAATGAGCAGTTCTTC.

The CDR3 coding sequence is TGTGCCTGGAGGGGCCTACAGGGATCCCAATACAATGAGCAGTTCTTC. It specifies CAWRGLQGSQYNEQFF. The gene calls are TRBV30 and TRBJ2-1; possible D gene TRBD1, 6 bases. The germline V gene has CDR1 GTSNPN and CDR2 SVGIG (reference sequence). CDR3 length equals 16 residues. V was shortened by 3 bases and J by 4 bases, with 19 bases between the two germline ends.

V is TRBV2 and J is TRBJ2-7, with D possibly matching TRBD2 (7 bases). The V gene lost 4 bases and the J gene lost 0 bases, with 13 bases spanning the gap. There are 15 residues in the CDR3. The germline V gene encodes CDR1 SNHLY and CDR2 FYNNEI. CDR3 coding DNA: TGTGCCAGCAGTGCCTCAGGGGAGGGCTCCTACGAGCAGTACTTC. Translating gives CASSASGEGSYEQYF.

The chain employs TRBV5-4 and TRBJ2-1; TRBD2 matches at 9 bases. The CDR3 has 16 amino acids. Germline assignment: CDR1 SGHNT and CDR2 YYREEE (reference sequence). The junction had 12 bases not matched to a gene; V was cut back by 4 bases and J by 7 bases. The CDR3 protein is CASSRVAGAVGNEQFF. The DNA for the CDR3 is TGTGCCAGCAGCAGAGTAGCGGGAGCTGTGGGAAATGAGCAGTTCTTC.

The chain links TRBV20-1 to TRBJ2-5; a weak D match, TRBD2 (6 bases). V shed 6 bases and J shed 5 bases, with 13 bases lying between them. The V gene's germline CDR1 is DFQATT and CDR2 SNEGSKA (reference sequence). The CDR3 spans 12 residues. The CDR3 loop reads CSAMGLSETQYF. The CDR3 nucleotides read TGCAGTGCGATGGGACTCTCGGAGACCCAGTACTTC.

The chain couples TRBV25-1 to TRBJ1-2, with 9 nucleotides matching TRBD1. The junction had 5 bases not matched to a gene; V was cut back by 7 bases and J by 2 bases. The germline gives CDR1 MGHDK, CDR2 SYGVNS. This CDR3 has 14 amino acids. The CDR3 region has the DNA TGTGCCAGCATGCCCGGACAGGGGAACTATGGCTACACCTTC. It encodes CASMPGQGNYGYTF.

The V gene is TRBV20-1, the J gene TRBJ2-5; no definite D call. CDR1 is DFQATT and CDR2 is SNEGSKA in the germline V gene (reference sequence). The CDR3 contains 13 residues. Trimming pared 6 bases from V and 1 base from J, leaving 12 bases between. CDR3 region: CSAYTPPQETQYF. Here the CDR3 DNA reads TGCAGTGCCTATACCCCTCCCCAAGAGACCCAGTACTTC.

The chain is built from TRBV20-1 and TRBJ2-1; tentatively, D is TRBD2 (6 bases). From germline, CDR1 is DFQATT and CDR2 SNEGSKA (reference sequence). This CDR3 spans 13 amino acids. Trimming cost V 1 base and J 6 bases, with 10 bases left between them. CDR3 bases: TGCAGTGCTAGAGCGGGAGTCCGCAATGAGCAGTTCTTC. It codes for CSARAGVRNEQFF.

This rearrangement joins TRBV6-2 or TRBV6-3 to TRBJ1-1, with a possible D match to TRBD1 (5 bases). V lost 3 bases and J 5 bases, leaving 16 bases between the germline ends. CDR1 is MNHEY, CDR2 SVGEGT, per germline. This CDR3 is 15 amino acids long. CDR3 DNA sequence: TGTGCCAGCAGTTATGGGACGCGGGGCCTGACTGAAGCTTTCTTT. Its protein is CASSYGTRGLTEAFF.

The chain uses TRBV9 and TRBJ2-2, with D unresolved. Looked up from germline, CDR1 is SGDLS and CDR2 is YYNGEE. V was pared by 3 bases and J by 1 base, with 4 bases between. The CDR3 covers 13 residues. CDR3 DNA sequence: TGTGCCAGCAGCGCCCTGAACACCGGGGAGCTGTTTTTT. This sequence encodes CASSALNTGELFF. Supplemented by reference TRBV9 and TRBJ2-2, the full variable domain reads DSGVTQTPKHLITATGQRVTLRCSPRSGDLSVYWYQQSLDQGLQFLIQYYNGEERAKGNILERFSAQQFPDLHSELNLSSLELGDSALYFCASSALNTGELFFGEGSRLTVL.

Here the CDR3 reads CSVESLKGYNEQFF. The CDR3 bases are TGCAGCGTTGAAAGTCTCAAAGGCTACAATGAGCAGTTCTTC. The rearrangement links TRBV29-1 to TRBJ2-1; D not resolved. The V gene's germline CDR1 is SQVTM and CDR2 ANQGSEA. This CDR3 has 14 residues. V was shortened by 2 bases and J by 3 bases, with 11 bases between the two germline ends.

The chain recombines TRBV27 with TRBJ2-5, with D perhaps being TRBD1 or TRBD2 (5 bases each). Germline V gives CDR1 MNHEY, CDR2 SMNVEV (reference sequence). V was cut by 5 bases and J by 7 bases, with 20 bases left in between. This CDR3 contains 15 residues. CDR3 sequence: CASSQSGQAPGTQYF. CDR3 bases: TGTGCCAGCAGTCAAAGCGGACAAGCCCCGGGGACCCAGTACTTC.

This chain uses TRBV15 with TRBJ1-1, with 10 bases that match TRBD1. The CDR3 spans 13 residues. V shed 3 bases, J shed 5 bases, and the junction held 0 bases outside the gene matches. CDR1 is LNHNV and CDR2 is YYDKDF in the germline V gene (reference sequence). The CDR3 loop is CATSRGQGTEAFF. CDR3 nucleotides: TGTGCCACCAGCAGGGGACAGGGGACTGAAGCTTTCTTT.

This CDR3 is CSAGTDANTEAFF. The DNA of the CDR3 is TGCAGTGCCGGGACAGACGCGAACACTGAAGCTTTCTTT. The rearrangement uses TRBV20-1 and TRBJ1-1; 7 nucleotides match TRBD1. Looked up from germline, CDR1 is DFQATT and CDR2 is SNEGSKA (reference sequence). The CDR3 sequence is 13 residues long. V shed 6 bases and J 1 base; nucleotides not matched to a gene: 5.

The chain recombines TRBV24-1 with TRBJ2-5, with 7 nucleotides matching TRBD2. With 3 bases clipped from V and 2 bases from J, the junction kept 2 bases outside the gene matches. This CDR3 region has 14 residues. Germline lookup yields CDR1 KGHDR and CDR2 SFDVKD. CDR3 in amino acids: CATSDAGGQETQYF. CDR3 sequence (DNA): TGTGCCACCAGTGATGCCGGGGGGCAAGAGACCCAGTACTTC.

This clonotype was seen only once. The genes are TRBV27 and TRBJ2-3; the D gene is possibly TRBD2 (6 bases). CDR3 size: 15 residues. Per germline, CDR1 MNHEY and CDR2 SMNVEV (reference sequence). Trimming removed 7 bases from V and 0 bases from J, with 14 bases in between. The CDR3 nucleotides read TGTGCCAGCACGCGACTGGGGGGAAGCACAGATACGCAGTATTTT. It specifies CASTRLGGSTDTQYF.

The chain employs TRBV6-1 and TRBJ2-6; 9 bases line up with TRBD1. V was clipped by 7 bases and J by 0 bases; unmatched bases: 16. CDR3 size: 20 residues. The germline gives CDR1 MNHNS, CDR2 SASEGT. CDR3 amino acids: CASIPTPATGGLSGANVLTF. CDR3 DNA sequence: TGTGCCAGCATCCCCACCCCGGCGACAGGGGGACTCTCTGGGGCCAACGTCCTGACTTTC.